These T cell receptor beta chains were read from a single sample in a study of CD8 T cells in Susac syndrome. TCRdb re-called the immunoSEQ multiplex PCR reads through MiXCR, storing one row per CDR3 protein. The sample contains 250,000 or so distinct CDR3 sequences, 85% to 95% of which appear only once. The sample comprised CD4+ T cells from PBMCs. The receptors stem from a human donor with multiple sclerosis. The CDR3 runs from the conserved cysteine through the conserved F or W. The D gene is left open where the match is weak. Expanded clones are given a class, and other clones once, few, many or no size at all.

v_gene: TRBV9; abundance: once; d_gene: -; j_gene: TRBJ1-2; CDR3aa: CASSVDGGYGYGYTF; CDR3nt: TGTGCCAGCAGCGTAGATGGGGGCTATGGGTATGGCTACACCTTC
v_gene: TRBV2; abundance: -; d_gene: -; j_gene: TRBJ2-1; CDR3aa: CASSGLPQSEQFF; CDR3nt: TGTGCCAGCAGCGGACTCCCCCAGAGTGAGCAGTTCTTC
v_gene: TRBV15; abundance: -; d_gene: TRBD1; j_gene: TRBJ2-6; CDR3aa: CATSRRQGASGANVLTF; CDR3nt: TGTGCCACCAGCAGGAGACAGGGGGCCTCTGGGGCCAACGTCCTGACTTTC
v_gene: TRBV7-2; abundance: -; d_gene: TRBD1; j_gene: TRBJ2-4; CDR3aa: CASSSGQGPRNIQYF; CDR3nt: TGTGCCAGCAGCTCCGGACAGGGTCCCCGGAACATTCAGTACTTC
v_gene: TRBV6-1; abundance: once; d_gene: TRBD1; j_gene: TRBJ2-1; CDR3aa: CALRDRVFTEQFF; CDR3nt: TGTGCCCTCCGGGACAGGGTCTTTACTGAGCAGTTCTTC
v_gene: TRBV7-2; abundance: -; d_gene: -; j_gene: TRBJ1-5; CDR3aa: CASSLSGTNSNQPQHF; CDR3nt: TGTGCCAGCAGCTTATCCGGGACAAATAGCAATCAGCCCCAGCATTTT
v_gene: TRBV13; abundance: -; d_gene: -; j_gene: TRBJ2-2; CDR3aa: CASSRPVGTSSGELFF; CDR3nt: TGTGCCAGCAGCCGCCCGGTGGGGACCTCTTCGGGGGAGCTGTTTTTT
v_gene: TRBV30; abundance: -; d_gene: -; j_gene: TRBJ1-1; CDR3aa: CAWSFSRQLHTEAFF; CDR3nt: TGTGCCTGGAGTTTCTCCCGGCAACTCCACACTGAAGCTTTCTTT
v_gene: TRBV4-1; abundance: -; d_gene: TRBD1; j_gene: TRBJ1-1; CDR3aa: CASSLQDRGFVGEAFF; CDR3nt: TGCGCCAGCAGCCTCCAGGACAGGGGGTTTGTGGGTGAAGCTTTCTTT
v_gene: TRBV6-4; abundance: -; d_gene: -; j_gene: TRBJ1-5; CDR3aa: CASSGYRVNWWPQHF; CDR3nt: TGTGCCAGCAGTGGCTACAGGGTTAACTGGTGGCCCCAGCATTTT
v_gene: TRBV20-1; abundance: -; d_gene: TRBD2; j_gene: TRBJ2-3; CDR3aa: CSARKGLAGSEDTQYF; CDR3nt: TGCAGTGCTAGAAAGGGGCTAGCGGGGTCTGAGGATACGCAGTATTTT
v_gene: TRBV6-5; abundance: -; d_gene: -; j_gene: TRBJ2-7; CDR3aa: CASSYRGVSHYEQYF; CDR3nt: TGTGCCAGCAGTTACCGGGGCGTATCCCATTACGAGCAGTACTTC
v_gene: TRBV2; abundance: -; d_gene: TRBD2; j_gene: TRBJ2-1; CDR3aa: CASSEVGGALFEQFF; CDR3nt: TGTGCCAGCAGTGAAGTCGGGGGGGCGTTATTTGAGCAGTTCTTC
v_gene: TRBV29-1; abundance: -; d_gene: -; j_gene: TRBJ1-3; CDR3aa: CSVSQTGTFTGNTIYF; CDR3nt: TGCAGCGTTAGTCAGACAGGCACTTTTACTGGAAACACCATATATTTT
v_gene: TRBV7-9; abundance: -; d_gene: TRBD2; j_gene: TRBJ2-6; CDR3aa: CASSPREGSNVLTF; CDR3nt: TGTGCCAGCAGCCCCCGGGAGGGATCCAACGTCCTGACTTTC
v_gene: TRBV15; abundance: -; d_gene: -; j_gene: TRBJ2-7; CDR3aa: CATSRDISSGVSSYEQYF; CDR3nt: TGTGCCACCAGCAGAGATATATCTTCCGGGGTCAGCTCCTACGAGCAGTACTTC
v_gene: TRBV30; abundance: once; d_gene: -; j_gene: TRBJ1-4; CDR3aa: CAWTRVNEKLFF; CDR3nt: TGTGCCTGGACCAGGGTTAATGAAAAACTGTTTTTT
v_gene: TRBV4-2; abundance: -; d_gene: TRBD1; j_gene: TRBJ1-2; CDR3aa: CASSPGGADGYTF; CDR3nt: TGTGCCAGCAGCCCAGGGGGCGCCGATGGCTACACCTTC
v_gene: TRBV19; abundance: -; d_gene: -; j_gene: TRBJ2-7; CDR3aa: CASSIANLADEQYF; CDR3nt: TGTGCCAGTAGTATAGCTAATTTGGCAGACGAGCAGTACTTC
v_gene: TRBV2; abundance: -; d_gene: -; j_gene: TRBJ2-2; CDR3aa: CASTISFSGELFF; CDR3nt: TGTGCCAGCACCATATCATTCTCCGGGGAGCTGTTTTTT
v_gene: TRBV25-1; abundance: -; d_gene: -; j_gene: TRBJ2-1; CDR3aa: CASSEHTGQGDNEQFF; CDR3nt: TGTGCCAGCAGTGAACACACAGGGCAGGGAGACAATGAGCAGTTCTTC
v_gene: TRBV12-3/TRBV12-4; abundance: -; d_gene: -; j_gene: TRBJ1-2; CDR3aa: CASSLQERFNYGYTF; CDR3nt: TGTGCCAGCAGTTTACAGGAGCGGTTTAACTATGGCTACACCTTC
v_gene: TRBV29-1; abundance: few; d_gene: -; j_gene: TRBJ2-5; CDR3aa: CSVARGRETQYF; CDR3nt: TGCAGCGTTGCGAGAGGGCGGGAGACCCAGTACTTC
v_gene: TRBV2; abundance: -; d_gene: -; j_gene: TRBJ1-4; CDR3aa: CASSLRQEGEKLFF; CDR3nt: TGTGCCAGCAGTTTGCGACAGGAGGGGGAAAAACTGTTTTTT
v_gene: TRBV18; abundance: -; d_gene: -; j_gene: TRBJ2-3; CDR3aa: CASSPGTSTDTQYF; CDR3nt: TGTGCCAGCTCACCAGGGACTTCCACAGATACGCAGTATTTT
v_gene: TRBV30; abundance: -; d_gene: -; j_gene: TRBJ1-1; CDR3aa: CAWSVPGRPEAFF; CDR3nt: TGTGCCTGGAGTGTTCCCGGTAGACCTGAAGCTTTCTTT
v_gene: TRBV5-1; abundance: -; d_gene: -; j_gene: TRBJ2-2; CDR3aa: CASGAYRANTGELFF; CDR3nt: TGCGCCAGCGGTGCTTACAGGGCGAACACCGGGGAGCTGTTTTTT
v_gene: TRBV19; abundance: -; d_gene: TRBD1; j_gene: TRBJ1-5; CDR3aa: CASSTPGQGYQPQHF; CDR3nt: TGTGCCAGTAGTACCCCCGGACAGGGTTACCAGCCCCAGCATTTT
v_gene: TRBV6-6; abundance: -; d_gene: TRBD1; j_gene: TRBJ1-4; CDR3aa: CASSSGQGDYNEKLFF; CDR3nt: TGTGCCAGCAGTTCCGGACAGGGGGATTACAATGAAAAACTGTTTTTT
v_gene: TRBV11-2; abundance: -; d_gene: TRBD1; j_gene: TRBJ1-4; CDR3aa: CASSLGMDRVWEKLFF; CDR3nt: TGTGCCAGCAGCTTAGGAATGGACAGGGTCTGGGAAAAACTGTTTTTT
v_gene: TRBV20-1; abundance: -; d_gene: TRBD1; j_gene: TRBJ1-4; CDR3aa: CSAPGTGHEKLFF; CDR3nt: TGCAGTGCTCCCGGGACAGGTCATGAAAAACTGTTTTTT
v_gene: TRBV28; abundance: -; d_gene: -; j_gene: TRBJ1-5; CDR3aa: CASSLARAAQPQHF; CDR3nt: TGTGCCAGCAGTTTGGCCAGGGCGGCTCAGCCCCAGCATTTT
v_gene: TRBV12-3/TRBV12-4; abundance: -; d_gene: TRBD1; j_gene: TRBJ2-5; CDR3aa: CASSSTQGVQETQYF; CDR3nt: TGTGCCAGCAGTTCGACTCAGGGGGTACAAGAGACCCAGTACTTC
v_gene: TRBV15; abundance: -; d_gene: -; j_gene: TRBJ1-2; CDR3aa: CATSTGGQGQTGYTF; CDR3nt: TGTGCCACCAGCACCGGGGGGCAGGGCCAGACTGGCTACACCTTC
v_gene: TRBV28; abundance: -; d_gene: -; j_gene: TRBJ2-7; CDR3aa: CASTTVFPYEQYF; CDR3nt: TGTGCCAGCACGACAGTGTTCCCCTACGAGCAGTACTTC
v_gene: TRBV3-1; abundance: -; d_gene: -; j_gene: TRBJ1-1; CDR3aa: CASSQVPGPNTEAFF; CDR3nt: TGTGCCAGCAGCCAAGTACCAGGGCCGAACACTGAAGCTTTCTTT
v_gene: TRBV9; abundance: -; d_gene: -; j_gene: TRBJ1-2; CDR3aa: CASNRDSGRGYTF; CDR3nt: TGTGCCAGCAACCGGGACTCAGGGAGGGGCTACACCTTC
v_gene: TRBV6-6; abundance: -; d_gene: -; j_gene: TRBJ1-5; CDR3aa: CAMGLNSNQPQHF; CDR3nt: TGTGCCATGGGGCTTAATAGCAATCAGCCCCAGCATTTT
v_gene: TRBV7-9; abundance: once; d_gene: -; j_gene: TRBJ2-7; CDR3aa: CASSLRDRSEQYF; CDR3nt: TGTGCCAGCAGCTTGCGGGACAGAAGCGAGCAGTACTTC
v_gene: TRBV27; abundance: -; d_gene: -; j_gene: TRBJ1-1; CDR3aa: CASSLVGGAAFF; CDR3nt: TGTGCCAGCAGTTTAGTCGGGGGGGCGGCTTTCTTT
v_gene: TRBV5-1; abundance: -; d_gene: -; j_gene: TRBJ1-3; CDR3aa: CASSPTETTRNTIYF; CDR3nt: TGCGCCAGCAGCCCTACGGAGACCACTAGAAACACCATATATTTT
v_gene: TRBV20-1; abundance: -; d_gene: TRBD1; j_gene: TRBJ1-1; CDR3aa: CSARYRGYEAFF; CDR3nt: TGCAGTGCTAGGTACAGGGGATACGAAGCTTTCTTT
v_gene: TRBV4-1; abundance: -; d_gene: -; j_gene: TRBJ1-1; CDR3aa: CASSRPRTGFTEAFF; CDR3nt: TGCGCCAGCAGCCGCCCAAGGACGGGGTTTACTGAAGCTTTCTTT
v_gene: TRBV29-1; abundance: -; d_gene: TRBD1; j_gene: TRBJ1-1; CDR3aa: CSVEENRGQAAFF; CDR3nt: TGCAGCGTTGAAGAAAACAGGGGGCAGGCAGCTTTCTTT
v_gene: TRBV28; abundance: -; d_gene: -; j_gene: TRBJ2-7; CDR3aa: CASAQYEQYF; CDR3nt: TGTGCCAGCGCACAATACGAGCAGTACTTC
v_gene: TRBV18; abundance: -; d_gene: -; j_gene: TRBJ1-1; CDR3aa: CASSLTQANTEAFF; CDR3nt: TGTGCCAGCTCACTAACTCAGGCGAACACTGAAGCTTTCTTT
v_gene: TRBV12-3/TRBV12-4; abundance: -; d_gene: TRBD1; j_gene: TRBJ2-5; CDR3aa: CASRPRDRGETQYF; CDR3nt: TGTGCCAGCAGACCCCGGGACAGGGGCGAGACCCAGTACTTC
v_gene: TRBV3-1; abundance: once; d_gene: TRBD1; j_gene: TRBJ1-4; CDR3aa: CASSQPDRPNEKLFF; CDR3nt: TGTGCCAGCAGCCAACCGGACAGGCCAAATGAAAAACTGTTTTTT
v_gene: TRBV13; abundance: -; d_gene: -; j_gene: TRBJ2-1; CDR3aa: CASSLGVSVPYNEQFF; CDR3nt: TGTGCCAGCAGCTTAGGGGTTTCCGTCCCCTACAATGAGCAGTTCTTC
v_gene: TRBV5-1; abundance: -; d_gene: TRBD1; j_gene: TRBJ1-2; CDR3aa: CASSLARGTGSPLGYGYTF; CDR3nt: TGCGCCAGCAGCTTGGCCCGGGGGACAGGGAGCCCCCTTGGCTATGGCTACACCTTC
v_gene: TRBV4-1; abundance: -; d_gene: -; j_gene: TRBJ1-1; CDR3aa: CASSQVDGSTEAFF; CDR3nt: TGCGCCAGCAGCCAGGTTGATGGCAGCACTGAAGCTTTCTTT
v_gene: TRBV30; abundance: -; d_gene: -; j_gene: TRBJ1-3; CDR3aa: CAWNPSSGNTIYF; CDR3nt: TGTGCCTGGAATCCGAGTTCTGGAAACACCATATATTTT
v_gene: TRBV2; abundance: -; d_gene: -; j_gene: TRBJ1-2; CDR3aa: CASSEAWGTYGYTF; CDR3nt: TGTGCCAGCAGTGAAGCTTGGGGGACCTATGGCTACACCTTC